Each of the 22 T cell receptor beta chains below was sequenced from the same sample in a study of T cell changes during pregnancy in multiple sclerosis. Clones were sequenced by immunoSEQ multiplex PCR, and TCRdb holds only the in-frame ones, with some missing. Among over 40,000 clones listed, approximately 88% were seen once. Sample: peripheral blood, taken in the first trimester of pregnancy. The receptors shown here come from a female donor in good health, enrolled as a control in a pregnancy study.

The V gene is TRBV15, the J gene TRBJ2-1; 12 nucleotides agree with TRBD1. There are 16 residues in the CDR3. Germline V gives CDR1 LNHNV, CDR2 YYDKDF (reference sequence). Trimming at V came to 5 bases and at J to 4 bases, leaving 6 bases not matched to a gene. The CDR3 loop reads CATSVGTGGEYNEQFF. CDR3 in DNA: TGTGCCACCAGCGTCGGGACAGGGGGCGAGTACAATGAGCAGTTCTTC.

The chain is built from TRBV7-8 and TRBJ2-7, with 11 bases aligning to TRBD2. Germline V gives CDR1 SGHVS, CDR2 FQNEAQ. CDR3 length: 18 amino acids. Germline trimming cut 4 bases from V and 1 base from J; bases unmatched to any gene: 12. The CDR3 bases are TGTGCCAGCAGCTCAACTGGTAGCGGGAGGGGCGGGTCCTACGAGCAGTACTTC. Translation gives CASSSTGSGRGGSYEQYF.

This chain uses TRBV6-1 with TRBJ2-1, with D possibly matching TRBD1 (5 bases). The CDR3 is 15 amino acids. V was clipped by 1 base and J by 6 bases, with 13 bases between them. The germline V gene encodes CDR1 MNHNS and CDR2 SASEGT. CDR3 DNA: TGTGCCAGCAGTGAAGTAACAGGTTCGGGCAATGAGCAGTTCTTC. Translating it yields CASSEVTGSGNEQFF.

The chain is built from TRBV19 and TRBJ2-5; maybe TRBD2 (7 bases). Trimming left V 1 base short and J 2 bases short, with 17 bases between. The CDR3 consists of 17 residues. Germline V gene data show CDR1 as LNHDA and CDR2 as SQIVND (reference sequence). DNA of the CDR3: TGTGCCAGTAGTATAGCCGGGGGGCGAGGTAGTCAAGAGACCCAGTACTTC. Protein: CASSIAGGRGSQETQYF. Based on the CDR3 plus reference TRBV19 and TRBJ2-5, the full variable domain is DGGITQSPKYLFRKEGQNVTLSCEQNLNHDAMYWYRQDPGQGLRLIYYSQIVNDFQKGDIAEGYSVSREKKESFPLTVTSAQKNPTAFYLCASSIAGGRGSQETQYFGPGTRLLVL.

The J gene is TRBJ2-2, the V gene TRBV21-1; the DNA was not compared with TRBD2, the D call given in the table. TRBV21-1 is classified as a pseudogene. This CDR3 region has 16 residues. The DNA of the CDR3 is TGTGCCAGCAGCAAAGAACCGGGAGGTAACACCGGGGAGCTGTTTTTT. It translates to CASSKEPGGNTGELFF.

The CDR3 sequence is CASSTDRTRYGYTF. The CDR3 coding sequence is TGTGCCAGCAGTACGGACAGGACTCGCTATGGCTACACCTTC. The V gene is TRBV5-4, the J gene TRBJ1-2, with 7 bases lining up with TRBD1. Trimming removed 5 bases from V and 4 bases from J; junction bases left unmatched: 8. There are 14 residues in the CDR3. Germline values: CDR1 SGHNT, CDR2 YYREEE (reference sequence).

The chain is built from TRBV9 and TRBJ2-1, with TRBD2 as a possible D gene (5 bases). CDR1 and CDR2 (germline): SGDLS, YYNGEE. This CDR3 spans 14 amino acids. Trimming shortened V by 0 bases and J by 4 bases, and 8 bases separated the two germline ends. The CDR3 nucleotides are TGTGCCAGCAGCGTAGGCGGCGGGTACAATGAGCAGTTCTTC. It encodes CASSVGGGYNEQFF. Looking up the rest from reference TRBV9 and TRBJ2-1 gives the full variable domain: DSGVTQTPKHLITATGQRVTLRCSPRSGDLSVYWYQQSLDQGLQFLIQYYNGEERAKGNILERFSAQQFPDLHSELNLSSLELGDSALYFCASSVGGGYNEQFFGPGTRLTVL.

V gene TRBV18 combines with J gene TRBJ2-2; 8 bases agree with TRBD1. Germline values: CDR1 KGHSH, CDR2 LQKENI. The length of the CDR3 is 14 residues. The ends lost 6 bases at V and 7 bases at J; junction bases unmatched: 7. The CDR3 sequence is CASSSTGVDGELFF. CDR3 DNA sequence: TGTGCCAGCTCGTCGACAGGGGTGGACGGGGAGCTGTTTTTT. Drawing the rest from reference TRBV18 and TRBJ2-2, the complete variable domain is NAGVMQNPRHLVRRRGQEARLRCSPMKGHSHVYWYRQLPEEGLKFMVYLQKENIIDESGMPKERFSAEFPKEGPSILRIQQVVRGDSAAYFCASSSTGVDGELFFGEGSRLTVL.

The V and J genes are TRBV7-9 and TRBJ2-1; possibly TRBD1 for D (5 bases). This CDR3 region has 17 residues. Germline V gene data show CDR1 as SEHNR and CDR2 as FQNEAQ (reference sequence). V was cut by 6 bases and J by 6 bases, with 24 bases left in between. The CDR3 here is CASRLTGAGRPTNEQFF. CDR3 DNA: TGTGCCAGCAGATTAACAGGAGCTGGAAGGCCCACCAATGAGCAGTTCTTC.

The genes are TRBV2 and TRBJ2-7; 15 positions match TRBD2. V gave up 10 bases and J gave up 6 bases; unmatched junction bases: 7. CDR3 length: 14 residues. Germline V gene sequence: CDR1 SNHLY, CDR2 FYNNEI. The CDR3 loop reads CATGGLAGGAEQYF. The CDR3 DNA reads as TGTGCCACCGGGGGACTAGCGGGAGGCGCCGAGCAGTACTTC.

V usage is TRBV6-4 and J usage is TRBJ2-1, with 13 positions matching TRBD2. The CDR3 runs to 14 residues. Germline loops: CDR1 MRHNA, CDR2 SNTAGT. The V segment lost 4 bases and the J segment 6 bases; nucleotides outside the gene matches: 0. In nucleotides, the CDR3 is TGTGCCAGCAGTGGACTAGCGGGGGGCAATGAGCAGTTCTTC. Translation: CASSGLAGGNEQFF.

The chain combines TRBV6-1 with TRBJ2-5, with 8 bases fitting TRBD2. This CDR3 has 14 residues. Germline lookup yields CDR1 MNHNS and CDR2 SASEGT. Losses at the gene ends were 8 bases for V and 2 bases for J; bases not matched to a gene: 7. DNA for the CDR3: TGTGCCAGCGGGAATGGCGGGGGGCAAGAGACCCAGTACTTC. Amino acids: CASGNGGGQETQYF.

As to this clone: Different DNA sequences within this sample yield the same CDR3. The chain carries TRBV14 and TRBJ1-2; 9 nucleotides align to TRBD1. V was pared by 3 bases and J by 4 bases, with 3 bases of the junction left unmatched. The CDR3 is 14 residues long. Germline CDR1 and CDR2: SGHDN and FVKESK. The CDR3 region is CASSQGTGPYGYTF. The DNA of the CDR3 is TGTGCCAGCAGCCAGGGGACAGGGCCCTATGGCTACACCTTC.

V and J are TRBV19 and TRBJ1-2; 9 nucleotides match TRBD1. V lost 9 bases to trimming and J lost 5 bases; unmatched junction nucleotides: 16. The CDR3 consists of 16 residues. From germline, CDR1 is LNHDA and CDR2 SQIVND (reference sequence). The CDR3 here is CASRRGGQGSGYGYTF. The CDR3 DNA reads as TGTGCCAGCCGAAGAGGGGGACAGGGCTCAGGATATGGCTACACCTTC.

This chain connects TRBV6-1 to TRBJ2-1, with 11 bases aligning to TRBD2. CDR1 is MNHNS, CDR2 SASEGT, per germline. V lost 7 bases, J lost 0 bases, and 2 bases stayed unmatched. The CDR3 runs to 15 residues. The CDR3 reads CASNSGRASYNEQFF. The DNA for the CDR3 is TGTGCCAGCAATAGCGGGAGGGCCTCCTACAATGAGCAGTTCTTC.

The rearrangement joins TRBV4-1 to TRBJ2-1, with D possibly TRBD2 on 5 matching bases. V gave up 1 base and J gave up 0 bases, with 10 bases separating them. CDR1 is MGHRA, CDR2 YSYEKL, per germline. The CDR3 contains 16 residues. CDR3 in amino acids: CASSQVSGISYNEQFF. For the CDR3, the DNA is TGCGCCAGCAGCCAAGTCAGCGGCATCTCCTACAATGAGCAGTTCTTC.

Written as DNA, the CDR3 is TGTGCCAGCAGCGTAAGGCCCGAGGGAGGGATGAACACTGAAGCTTTCTTT. It translates to CASSVRPEGGMNTEAFF. The chain carries TRBV9 and TRBJ1-1, with D unresolved. This CDR3 has 17 amino acids. V lost 1 base and J lost 0, with 16 bases in between. In germline, CDR1 is SGDLS, CDR2 YYNGEE.

V gene TRBV20-1 combines with J gene TRBJ2-7, with D maybe TRBD1 (6 bases). The V end lost 6 bases, the J end lost 10 bases, and 16 bases lay between the germline ends. The CDR3 loop spans 11 amino acids. Germline CDR1 is DFQATT and CDR2 is SNEGSKA (reference sequence). The CDR3 region is CSAASGDAQYF. The CDR3 region has the DNA TGCAGTGCCGCCTCAGGGGATGCCCAGTACTTC.

The chain has TRBV19 and TRBJ1-6, with D perhaps TRBD1 (6 bases). Trimming took 6 bases from V and 1 from J, leaving 13 bases between them. The CDR3 is 16 amino acids. Germline values: CDR1 LNHDA, CDR2 SQIVND (reference sequence). DNA of the CDR3: TGTGCCAGTAGAATACAAGACAGGTCCTATAATTCACCCCTCCACTTT. It specifies CASRIQDRSYNSPLHF. Drawing the rest from reference TRBV19 and TRBJ1-6, the complete variable domain is DGGITQSPKYLFRKEGQNVTLSCEQNLNHDAMYWYRQDPGQGLRLIYYSQIVNDFQKGDIAEGYSVSREKKESFPLTVTSAQKNPTAFYLCASRIQDRSYNSPLHFGNGTRLTVT.

This rearrangement joins TRBV4-3 to TRBJ2-7, with TRBD1 matching 8 bases. With 0 bases clipped from V and 2 bases from J, the junction kept 9 bases outside the gene matches. The CDR3 totals 17 residues. Germline V CDR1 and CDR2: LGHNA, YSLEER. DNA of the CDR3: TGCGCCAGCAGCCAAGATTACGGCAGGGGGCGCCCCTACGAGCAGTACTTC. It encodes CASSQDYGRGRPYEQYF.

V usage is TRBV6-6 and J usage is TRBJ2-7, with D maybe TRBD1 (5 bases). The CDR3 totals 13 residues. Trimming removed 8 bases from V and 3 bases from J, with 14 bases in between. Germline V lookup: CDR1 MNHNY, CDR2 SVGAGI (reference sequence). DNA for the CDR3: TGTGCCAGCGCCTCGACAGACTTCTACGAGCAGTACTTC. Amino acids: CASASTDFYEQYF.

The V call is TRBV30, the J call TRBJ1-5; TRBD1 might be the D (6 bases). The germline V gene encodes CDR1 GTSNPN and CDR2 SVGIG (reference sequence). The CDR3 covers 14 residues. Trimming pared 4 bases from V and 3 bases from J, leaving 13 bases between. The CDR3 nucleotides read TGTGCCTGGACCTCTGGGGGACACAATCAGCCCCAGCATTTT. Amino acids: CAWTSGGHNQPQHF.